This T cell receptor (beta chain) is from a study of blood T cell repertoires in COVID-19 (dated by TCRdb to the early 2020s). Regarding the complete study: Collaborator samples came from the United States, Italy and Spain and covered acute and convalescent phases of COVID-19. The prospective study material was composed of cDNA or gDNA derived from T cells, B-cell-depleted T cells, or PBMCs. Deeply sampled blood TCRbeta repertoires from subjects exposed to, actively infected with, or recovered from COVID-19 were included in the dataset. The repertoires were made available in a free public database intended to serve as a resource for research on the immune response to SARS-CoV-2. The samples were drawn from the first 160 participants of the ongoing ImmuneRACE study and from roughly 1,300 subjects provided by 6 global collaborators. Nearly every sample came with metadata listing a de-identified subject ID, COVID-19 status, age in years and sex. Where HLA class I and class II types were available, the types were taken from metadata supplied by the sample provider, not from assay-based typing.

For this clone: The target of this receptor is not known. No base qualities exist here, and no much larger clone lies one base off it.

The investigation overall reported the following: How much clinical and demographic metadata was included differed by source and by participant, and the metadata was provided uncurated.

TCRbeta CDR3 regions were amplified from genomic DNA by means of the immunoSEQ Assay, a bias-controlled multiplex PCR. Concerning the study's data processing: The number of nucleated cells in each sample was estimated by amplification of reference gene primers within the assay. To quantify the absolute abundance of each unique TCRbeta CDR3 rearrangement, sequence reads were collapsed and filtered. Productive Simpson clonality was computed per sample as the square root of Simpson's diversity index over productive rearrangements. TCRdb re-hosts the immuneACCESS table, in-frame sequences only. Its copies lack some clones; in the studies checked, an unresolved V gene accounts for under half of them, and the cause for the rest is not known. The V and J calls and clone size were taken over from that table, and D and trimming were inferred from the DNA. This sample is represented by 100,000 to 140,000 clones; 88% of them were singletons. In total, the top ten clones hold around 6.5% of the sample.

Whole blood was collected in K2EDTA tubes by collaborating institutions according to the institutions' own protocols. For TCRbeta analysis, collaborators shipped samples as frozen whole blood, isolated PBMCs, or DNA extracted from either of those sample types. There are 13 amino acids in the CDR3, from cysteine to phenylalanine inclusive. Only the CDR3 part of the read is kept: 39 bases, read in frame from the first base. V sheds 4 bases and J sheds 4 bases, leaving 13 bases between their ends. In the germline V gene (reference sequence), CDR1 corresponds to GTSNPN and CDR2 to SVGIG. The receptor comes from a man aged 50 to 59 with active or convalescent COVID-19. The chain employs TRBV30 and TRBJ2-5; the D segment could be TRBD1, given 5 matching bases. The source material was peripheral blood. The nucleotide sequence is TGTGCCTGGACAGGGTATCAGGGAGAGACCCAGTACTTC. The encoded protein is CAWTGYQGETQYF.